Given below is one T cell receptor beta chain in context. The clone's antigen remains unknown. No much larger clone is present one base from it, and per-base qualities are unavailable. The record originates from a study of PD-1 blockade in classical Hodgkin lymphoma (dated by TCRdb to the early 2020s). Regarding the study in general: Nivolumab dosing was 3 mg/kg intravenously every 2 weeks, continuing until either disease progression or unacceptable toxicity. A peripheral blood immune signature of response to PD-1 blockade in classical Hodgkin lymphoma was defined using TCR beta sequencing and CyTOF. Broader findings and caveats from the paper: Baseline diversity similar to that of newly diagnosed patients was observed in trial patients achieving complete response, whereas significantly lower diversity was observed in partial responders and progressors. Lower diversity was observed in patients in whom nivolumab was started less than 1 year after ASCT, and these patients were excluded from later analyses so that confounding by immune reconstitution would be avoided. A significant rise by C4D1 was seen in CD4+ but not CD8+ TCR diversity (p=0.0027 vs p=0.16), with the rise being most apparent in complete responders (p=0.02). Baseline TCR diversity was reported as lower in newly diagnosed patients than in healthy donors, and lower still in relapsed/refractory patients. The study was restricted to a single clinical trial cohort, and the causes of repertoire differences, possibly disease activity or prior therapy, were left undefined.

The intended sense of this specimen's time point label: cycle 1 day 1 (C1D1), immediately before nivolumab initiation. Every trial patient had relapsed after autologous stem cell transplantation, and cohorts A, B and C differed in prior brentuximab vedotin exposure. CD4+ T cells were purified from thawed PBMCs by magnetic negative selection with a Miltenyi CD4+ T cell isolation kit. The trial cohort included 50 or so patients with relapsed/refractory classical Hodgkin lymphoma, and each patient had a best overall response of complete response, partial response or progressive disease. Single-agent nivolumab was administered to trial patients in the multi-cohort phase II CheckMate 205 trial. An independent review committee assessed best overall response using the 2007 International Working Group response criteria. Trial PBMCs were obtained immediately prior to nivolumab initiation (C1D1) and on therapy at cycle 2 day 1 and cycle 4 day 1. Peripheral blood was collected in 8 mL Vacutainer Cell Preparation Tubes, from which PBMCs were isolated by centrifugation and then cryopreserved. Purified CD4+ and CD8+ fractions were generated only in cases for which an additional PBMC sample was available. Magnetically labelled cells were removed on LS columns in a quadroMACS separator, and the flow-through was collected as the purified fraction.

The CDR3 runs 12 amino acids, cysteine and phenylalanine included. This entry keeps only the CDR3 DNA: 36 bases, framed from base 1. V is shortened by 2 bases, J by 12 bases, and the region joining them spans 11 bases. CDR1 KGHSH and CDR2 LQKENI were looked up in the germline V gene. The Qiagen DNeasy kit was used to extract genomic DNA from unsorted PBMCs and from the negatively selected CD4+ and CD8+ fractions. Amplification of TCR beta CDR3 regions was done by immunoSEQ multiplex PCR with primers that anneal to V and J segments. A synthetic immune receptor repertoire was used to minimize amplification bias, and any remaining bias was removed computationally after sequencing. The authors' pipeline ran thus. Custom Python scripts were used to quantify repertoire diversity as the Shannon entropy index. The unsorted, CD4+ and CD8+ repertoires were each analyzed separately, with the exception of combined analyses, where CD4+ and CD8+ sequences were merged in silico. Clonal expansion was defined as a frequency increase of at least 2-fold after treatment compared with C1D1, and clones undetected at baseline were assigned a pseudocount of 0.5. Clones with 0 or 1 copy at C1D1 were defined as singleton clones, while clones with 2 or more copies were defined as non-singleton clones. Clones expanded in unsorted samples were labelled as CD4+, CD8+ or unknown by matching protein sequences in sorted samples from the same patient. Diversity changes from C1D1 to C4D1 were tested in paired samples using Wilcoxon tests. TCRdb re-hosts the immuneACCESS table, in-frame sequences only. Its copies lack some clones; in the studies checked, an unresolved V gene accounts for under half of them, and the cause for the rest is not known. V and J calls plus clone size are reproduced from that table; the DNA served to infer D and trimming. Within this sample are 30,000 or so clones, with over 75% of them counted one time only. The ten largest clonotypes hold 0.2% to 0.3% of the sample.

The receptor chain draws on TRBV18 and TRBJ2-1; no D segment can be confidently identified. The sequence came from a human donor with classical Hodgkin lymphoma. This specimen was CD4+ T cells from blood, taken at baseline. CDR3 loop: CASSPGDSGQFF. The DNA reads TGTGCCAGCTCACCAGGGGATTCTGGGCAGTTCTTC.